The 21 T cell receptor beta chains presented below share a single source sample, sequenced in a study of radiation and T cells in renal cell carcinoma. Specified time point: blood 2 weeks post-SBRT. Treatment indicated: 15 Gy SBRT to primary tumor, nephrectomy 4 weeks later. The protocol was immunoSEQ multiplex PCR, while the TCRdb copy is restricted to in-frame clones and leaves out a portion. The sample lists 120,000 or so clones; about four fifths were seen once. Sequencing was performed on blood, taken from a patient whose treatment included radiotherapy and nephrectomy. Receptor source: a man in his forties or fifties with renal cell carcinoma.

A single count supports this clone. The chain uses TRBV4-2 and TRBJ2-7, with D perhaps being TRBD1 or TRBD2 (5 bases each). CDR1 LGHNA and CDR2 YNFKEQ come from the germline V gene. V was clipped by 3 bases and J by 3 bases, with 21 bases between them. The CDR3 contains 17 residues. The CDR3 sequence is CASSQRSRGASIYEQYF. The CDR3 nucleotides are TGTGCCAGCAGCCAGAGATCCCGTGGGGCTAGCATCTACGAGCAGTACTTC.

The chain links TRBV5-5 to TRBJ1-2; D might be TRBD1 (5 bases). V was pared by 0 bases and J by 3 bases, with 9 bases between. The CDR3 loop spans 14 amino acids. Germline CDR1 SGHKS, CDR2 YYEKEE (reference sequence). Here the CDR3 reads CASSLAGADYGYTF. DNA of the CDR3: TGTGCCAGCAGCTTGGCCGGGGCTGACTATGGCTACACCTTC. Supplemented by reference TRBV5-5 and TRBJ1-2, the full variable domain reads DAGVTQSPTHLIKTRGQQVTLRCSPISGHKSVSWYQQVLGQGPQFIFQYYEKEERGRGNFPDRFSARQFPNYSSELNVNALLLGDSALYLCASSLAGADYGYTFGSGTRLTVV.

The chain combines TRBV6-5 with TRBJ1-2, with D hard to call. CDR1 is MNHEY, CDR2 SVGAGI, per germline. V was cut by 6 bases and J by 4 bases, with 12 bases left in between. The CDR3 runs to 13 residues. The CDR3, as DNA: TGTGCCAGCAGCTCTGATTCCTTCTATGGCTACACCTTC. Translating it yields CASSSDSFYGYTF.

V usage is TRBV27 and J usage is TRBJ2-2; TRBD2 matches at 9 bases. Losses at the gene ends were 5 bases for V and 2 bases for J; bases not matched to a gene: 6. The germline CDR1 and CDR2 sequences are MNHEY and SMNVEV (reference sequence). This CDR3 is built from 16 residues. CDR3 protein: CASSLSGRINTGELFF. In DNA form, the CDR3 reads TGTGCCAGCAGTCTAAGCGGGAGGATCAACACCGGGGAGCTGTTTTTT.

The rearrangement joins TRBV18 to TRBJ2-1; D may be TRBD1 (6 bases). Per the germline V gene, CDR1 is KGHSH and CDR2 is LQKENI. V was clipped by 4 bases and J by 6 bases, with 13 bases between them. The CDR3 runs 14 residues. Here the CDR3 reads CASSQLQGSNEQFF. The DNA of the CDR3 is TGTGCCAGCTCACAGCTACAGGGCTCCAATGAGCAGTTCTTC.

This clone has just one count. The chain carries TRBV2 and TRBJ2-4, with 9 bases identical to TRBD2. With V trimmed by 5 bases and J by 6 bases, 8 bases remained unmatched. This CDR3 has 15 amino acids. Germline V gene sequence: CDR1 SNHLY, CDR2 FYNNEI. CDR3 in amino acids: CASSSSGSGGNIQYF. As DNA, the CDR3 is TGTGCCAGCAGTAGTAGCGGGAGCGGAGGAAACATTCAGTACTTC.

The genes are TRBV5-1 and TRBJ1-3; D is possibly TRBD1 (5 bases). Per germline, CDR1 SGHRS and CDR2 YFSETQ. V shed 6 bases and J shed 4 bases, with 11 bases lying between them. The CDR3 runs to 13 residues. The CDR3 reads CASMQTEGNTIYF. For the CDR3, the DNA is TGCGCCAGCATGCAGACAGAAGGAAACACCATATATTTT.

CDR3: CASSLDGTYNEQFF. The CDR3 DNA reads TGCGCCAGCAGCCTGGACGGTACCTACAATGAGCAGTTCTTC. The chain employs TRBV5-1 and TRBJ2-1; D gene ambiguous. The CDR3 is 14 residues long. V dropped 4 bases and J dropped 2 bases, with 10 bases sitting between them. CDR1 and CDR2 from the germline V gene are SGHRS and YFSETQ.

CDR3 protein: CASSPRAPPGEQYF. CDR3 bases: TGTGCCAGCAGCCCGAGGGCGCCCCCTGGCGAGCAGTACTTC. The gene calls are TRBV7-2 and TRBJ2-7; a possible D gene is TRBD2 (5 bases). Looked up from germline, CDR1 is SGHTA and CDR2 is FQGNSA. The CDR3 is made up of 14 amino acids. The V and J ends lost 5 bases and 6 bases respectively, with 17 bases between them.

This clone was observed a handful of times. V and J are TRBV27 and TRBJ2-7; 15 bases match TRBD2. V trimming: 5 bases; J trimming: 2 bases; junction bases outside the gene matches: 13. The CDR3 consists of 19 residues. From germline, CDR1 is MNHEY and CDR2 SMNVEV (reference sequence). The CDR3 loop reads CASSVTGLAGGPSPYEQYF. The CDR3 bases are TGTGCCAGCAGTGTGACCGGACTAGCGGGGGGGCCATCTCCCTACGAGCAGTACTTC.

This clone occurred once. The rearrangement links TRBV7-3 to TRBJ2-1; 7 nucleotides align to TRBD2. Germline V CDR1 and CDR2: SGHTA, FQGTGA. This CDR3 region has 15 residues. V was pared by 1 base and J by 3 bases, with 3 bases of the junction left unmatched. The CDR3 region is CASSLKREHYNEQFF. CDR3 in DNA: TGTGCCAGCAGCTTAAAGCGGGAACACTACAATGAGCAGTTCTTC.

The chain recombines TRBV7-9 with TRBJ1-2, with D possibly being TRBD1 (5 bases). V was shortened by 5 bases and J by 6 bases, with 19 bases between the two germline ends. Germline assignment: CDR1 SEHNR and CDR2 FQNEAQ (reference sequence). This CDR3 is 15 amino acids long. The DNA for the CDR3 is TGTGCCAGCAGCACAGAGACAGTCGGTCTTAATGGCTACACCTTC. Its translation: CASSTETVGLNGYTF.

The chain is built from TRBV10-3 and TRBJ2-3, with 9 bases fitting TRBD1. Germline V gene sequence: CDR1 ENHRY, CDR2 SYGVKD. CDR3 length equals 17 residues. V was pared by 10 bases and J by 2 bases, with 16 bases of the junction left unmatched. The CDR3 here is CATTVDRTGVNTDTQYF. The CDR3 DNA is TGTGCCACCACGGTTGATAGGACAGGGGTGAACACAGATACGCAGTATTTT.

The chain uses TRBV4-2 and TRBJ2-2; no clear D gene. Trimming cost V 4 bases and J 7 bases, with 13 bases left between them. CDR3 size: 14 residues. Germline V lookup: CDR1 LGHNA, CDR2 YNFKEQ. CDR3 protein: CASSPALSGGELFF. DNA of the CDR3: TGTGCCAGCAGCCCTGCGCTATCCGGCGGGGAGCTGTTTTTT.

The rearrangement uses TRBV5-1 and TRBJ2-3, with 7 nucleotides matching TRBD2. CDR1 and CDR2 (germline): SGHRS, YFSETQ. With 7 bases clipped from V and 1 base from J, the junction kept 18 bases outside the gene matches. The CDR3 covers 18 residues. DNA of the CDR3: TGCGCCAGCTCCTGGGGGGGAAGCAGCCAGGGAGGCACAGATACGCAGTATTTT. Translation: CASSWGGSSQGGTDTQYF.

The CDR3 spells CASSLRADRLYGYTF. For the CDR3, the DNA is TGTGCCAGCAGCTTGAGGGCAGACCGGCTCTATGGCTACACCTTC. The chain combines TRBV5-6 with TRBJ1-2; no reliable D call. V lost 1 base and J 4 bases, leaving 14 bases between the germline ends. This CDR3 is built from 15 residues. Per the germline V gene, CDR1 is SGHDT and CDR2 is YYEEEE. Complete variable domain (other parts from reference TRBV5-6 and TRBJ1-2): DAGVTQSPTHLIKTRGQQVTLRCSPKSGHDTVSWYQQALGQGPQFIFQYYEEEERQRGNFPDRFSGHQFPNYSSELNVNALLLGDSALYLCASSLRADRLYGYTFGSGTRLTVV.

This sequence joins TRBV6-5 and TRBJ2-7, with 7 bases fitting TRBD1. This CDR3 has 14 amino acids. Trimming removed 5 bases from V and 2 bases from J; junction bases left unmatched: 6. CDR1 and CDR2 from the germline V gene are MNHEY and SVGAGI. CDR3 nucleotides: TGTGCCAGCAGTGCTCGACAGGGTCCCTACGAGCAGTACTTC. Amino acid sequence: CASSARQGPYEQYF.

In its sample, this clone was seen once. The rearrangement links TRBV4-2 to TRBJ2-2; 10 nucleotides match TRBD1. The CDR3 is 14 amino acids. From germline, CDR1 is LGHNA and CDR2 YNFKEQ. The ends lost 8 bases at V and 5 bases at J; junction bases unmatched: 5. CDR3 amino acids: CASYGQGGTGELFF. CDR3 DNA sequence: TGTGCCAGCTACGGACAGGGGGGGACCGGGGAGCTGTTTTTT.

The chain links TRBV15 to TRBJ1-4; 7 nucleotides match TRBD1. The V and J ends lost 1 base and 3 bases, in that order; junction bases with no gene match: 2. Per germline, CDR1 LNHNV and CDR2 YYDKDF (reference sequence). This CDR3 region has 15 residues. The CDR3 region is CATSRGQGPNEKLFF. As DNA, the CDR3 is TGTGCCACCAGCAGAGGACAGGGACCTAATGAAAAACTGTTTTTT.

The chain uses TRBV27 and TRBJ2-7; D may be TRBD1 (5 bases). Trimming stripped 2 bases from V and 3 bases from J, with 14 bases between. The germline V gene has CDR1 MNHEY and CDR2 SMNVEV (reference sequence). The CDR3 length is 15 residues. This CDR3 is CASSLMAGNSYEQYF. CDR3 bases: TGTGCCAGCAGTTTAATGGCAGGGAATAGCTACGAGCAGTACTTC.

This chain uses TRBV18 with TRBJ1-4; maybe TRBD1 (5 bases). V dropped 4 bases and J dropped 1 base, with 10 bases sitting between them. Germline V lookup: CDR1 KGHSH, CDR2 LQKENI. This CDR3 is 15 amino acids long. As DNA, the CDR3 is TGTGCCAGCTCACTTCAGACAGTAACTAATGAAAAACTGTTTTTT. This codes for CASSLQTVTNEKLFF.